Listed below are T cell receptor beta chains from one sample, sequenced in a study of naive and memory T cell subsets. TCRdb reanalysed the UMI-ligation and nested PCR reads using MiXCR and keeps one entry per CDR3 protein. The sample yields about 90,000 distinct CDR3 sequences, approximately 10% seen once. The source material was naive CD4+ T cells from blood. These receptors were taken from a human donor in good health. The CDR3 runs from the conserved cysteine through the conserved F or W. A D gene is named only where the DNA matches it firmly.

V	length	J	D	CDR3
TRBV3-1	17	TRBJ2-1	TRBD2	CASSQATSERANHEQFF
TRBV20-1	14	TRBJ2-5	-	CSARDRQQQETQYF
TRBV5-6	15	TRBJ2-7	-	CASSRWGPSSYEQYF
TRBV20-1	14	TRBJ2-3	TRBD2	CSARKAGRTDTQYF
TRBV5-4	16	TRBJ2-2	-	CASSFYETTFTGELFF
TRBV9	11	TRBJ2-2	-	CASSVDGELFF
TRBV9	13	TRBJ2-1	-	CASGHSSYNEQFF
TRBV24-1	11	TRBJ2-1	TRBD2	CATGLDNEQFF
TRBV27	16	TRBJ2-1	TRBD2	CASSKTSGSNYNEQFF
TRBV7-9	14	TRBJ2-5	-	CASSLLRRGETQYF
TRBV20-1	13	TRBJ1-5	-	CSARATPGQPQHF
TRBV29-1	14	TRBJ1-6	TRBD1	CSVRQGTENGPLHF
TRBV7-2	15	TRBJ2-5	TRBD2	CASSLWTSGEETQYF
TRBV6-2/TRBV6-3	13	TRBJ2-7	TRBD2	CASGGGSPGEQYF
TRBV6-2/TRBV6-3	12	TRBJ2-2	-	CASASATGELFF
TRBV18	14	TRBJ2-5	-	CASSPGSSGETQYF
TRBV6-1	15	TRBJ1-2	-	CASSQINQGTYGYTF
TRBV6-5	12	TRBJ2-5	-	CASSYSGKTQYF
TRBV11-2	13	TRBJ1-1	-	CASSPRRDTEAFF
TRBV19	17	TRBJ2-2	TRBD1	CASSTRTGGAGTGELFF
TRBV6-2/TRBV6-3	14	TRBJ2-2	-	CASRPWGNTGELFF
TRBV4-3	16	TRBJ2-2	-	CASSQEAPTITGELFF
TRBV19	12	TRBJ1-2	-	CATGARGLGYTF
TRBV18	14	TRBJ2-5	-	CASSPTPSRETQYF
TRBV5-4	13	TRBJ2-7	TRBD1	CASSSTGSPEQYF
TRBV4-3	16	TRBJ2-1	TRBD2	CASSRRVLAGTNEQFF
TRBV29-1	10	TRBJ1-1	TRBD1	CSVGQGQAFF
TRBV12-3/TRBV12-4	16	TRBJ1-5	-	CASRPSYRVRDQPQHF
TRBV20-1	15	TRBJ2-7	TRBD1	CSARDRQGPVREQYF
TRBV6-5	16	TRBJ2-3	TRBD2	CASSSPGSGGVRAQYF
TRBV9	14	TRBJ2-7	TRBD1	CASSGPGTGYEQYF
TRBV20-1	15	TRBJ2-1	TRBD2	CSAYTTGRGDNEQFF
TRBV7-2	14	TRBJ2-3	-	CASTQGLSTDTQYF
TRBV18	14	TRBJ2-5	-	CASSPLGWEETQYF
TRBV7-2	14	TRBJ2-7	-	CASSLRGRLDEQYF
TRBV9	15	TRBJ1-1	-	CASSGPAGGLTEAFF
TRBV10-1	13	TRBJ1-6	TRBD1	CASSEAETGNFHF
TRBV12-3/TRBV12-4	15	TRBJ1-5	-	CASTDRQYGGQPQHF
TRBV10-3	12	TRBJ2-3	TRBD1	CAISGPGQIFHF
TRBV29-1	15	TRBJ2-2	-	CSVEGASSPPGELFF
TRBV29-1	13	TRBJ1-1	-	CSVERQLDTEASF
TRBV30	11	TRBJ2-3	-	CAFQSTDTQYF
TRBV4-3	18	TRBJ1-6	-	CASSQADRSFSYNSPLHF
TRBV29-1	14	TRBJ2-5	-	CSVEFAASMETQYF
TRBV6-1	15	TRBJ1-5	TRBD1	CASRPTGARNQPQHF